A selection of T cell receptor beta chains follows, all from one sample in a study of T cell responses to AZD1222 COVID-19 vaccine. The protocol was immunoSEQ multiplex PCR, while the TCRdb copy is restricted to in-frame clones and leaves out a portion. This table holds approximately 220,000 clones, roughly 91% found once. Sequenced material: peripheral blood, taken on day 0 of MenACWY control vaccination. The receptors originated from an adult in good health. Both conserved end residues are part of each CDR3.

>18|TRBJ1-2|TRBV7-2
CASSSAFDRTWSNYGYTF
>15|TRBJ1-4|TRBV19
CASSQRRGRGEKLFF
>15|TRBJ1-6|TRBV19
CASSIVGQGNSPLHF
>15|TRBJ1-2|TRBV5-1
CASSLGTDRRNGYTF
>15|TRBJ2-1|TRBV23-1
CASSQFQGLGNEQFF
>14|TRBJ1-4|TRBV7-9
CASSSRGGSEKLFF
>17|TRBJ1-6|TRBV5-1
CASSLGLTGINNSPLHF
>15|TRBJ1-5|TRBV19
CASSTQAHSNQPQHF
>13|TRBJ2-4|TRBV21-1
CASSASSSRIQYF
>13|TRBJ2-1|TRBV30
CAWSVGGQAEQFF
>15|TRBJ1-2|TRBV6-1
CASSEGLWSNYGYTF
>13|TRBJ1-2|TRBV7-8
CASSSQGPYGYTF
>15|TRBJ2-3|TRBV28
CASSLQGGYTDTQYF
>14|TRBJ1-4|TRBV6-2/TRBV6-3
CASSSSGGGEKLFF
>15|TRBJ1-3|TRBV28
CASAGGRPSGNTIYF
>14|TRBJ2-3|TRBV10-3
CAISGYQITDTQYF
>15|TRBJ1-5|TRBV3-1/TRBV3-2
CASSPRTGSNQPQHF
>13|TRBJ1-5|TRBV30
CAWTPGGNQPQHF
>16|TRBJ2-3|TRBV7-2
CASSSQSWGGPDTQYF
>18|TRBJ1-1|TRBV6-2/TRBV6-3
CASSYSKPGLLGNTEAFF
>15|TRBJ1-5|TRBV4-3
CASSQDQMGGQPQHF
>11|TRBJ2-7|TRBV6-6
CASSYSGVRYF
>13|TRBJ1-5|TRBV6-1
CASSETIADAGPF
>18|TRBJ2-2|TRBV7-2
CASSFRVGQGGNTGELFF
>13|TRBJ2-1|TRBV27
CASSFLPGSEQFF
>14|TRBJ1-3|TRBV6-5
CASIKGLGGNTIYF
>14|TRBJ1-2|TRBV11-2
CASSLTGSNYGYTF